Listed below are T cell receptor beta chains from one sample, sequenced in a study of T cell changes during pregnancy in multiple sclerosis. The assay was immunoSEQ multiplex PCR, and TCRdb's table has in-frame clones only and misses some. The sample has 95,000 to 100,000 clones, 75% to 95% seen once. The input for sequencing was peripheral blood, taken in the second trimester of pregnancy. All receptors come from a female donor with multiple sclerosis, enrolled in a pregnancy study. The CDR3 runs from the conserved cysteine through the conserved F or W. A D gene is named only where the DNA matches it firmly. Not all rows give a size; the values are once, few, many and, for expanded clones, a class.

d_gene,abundance,v_gene,j_gene,CDR3nt,CDR3aa
TRBD1,-,TRBV2,TRBJ2-4,TGTGCCAGCAGTGAAGACAGGGGGCCAAACATTCAGTACTTC,CASSEDRGPNIQYF
TRBD2,-,TRBV7-2,TRBJ2-5,TGTGCCAGCAGCGAAGGACTAGCGGGGCCGGTGGAGACCCAGTACTTC,CASSEGLAGPVETQYF
TRBD2,-,TRBV29-1,TRBJ2-1,TGCAGCGTTGAAATCAGCGGGAGTGGGGATGAGCAGTTCTTC,CSVEISGSGDEQFF
TRBD2,-,TRBV28,TRBJ2-3,TGTGCCGGACGCGGGAGCGCAGATACGCAGTATTTT,CAGRGSADTQYF
-,-,TRBV7-3,TRBJ2-6,TGTGCCAGCAGCTTAAGAGGAAACTCTGGGGCCAACGTCCTGACTTTC,CASSLRGNSGANVLTF
TRBD2,-,TRBV5-1,TRBJ2-3,TGCGCCAGCAGGTCGGCTAGCGGGAGGCGCACAGATACGCAGTATTTT,CASRSASGRRTDTQYF
-,-,TRBV30,TRBJ1-5,TGTGCCTGGAGTGTAGGTCGGCTAGACGGTCAGCCCCAGCATTTT,CAWSVGRLDGQPQHF
-,-,TRBV5-5,TRBJ1-5,TGTGCCAGCAGCTTGGCCGACAGCTCCAATCAGCCCCAGCATTTT,CASSLADSSNQPQHF
TRBD2,-,TRBV27,TRBJ2-1,TGTGCCAGCAGTTTAACGGGACTAGCGCTGTACAATGAGCAGTTCTTC,CASSLTGLALYNEQFF
-,few,TRBV6-1,TRBJ1-2,TGTGCCAGCAGTGAAAGGAGCACCCTCTATGGCTACACCTTC,CASSERSTLYGYTF
TRBD1,-,TRBV5-4,TRBJ1-2,TGTGCCAGCAGCTTGCTGGCACAGGGGCACTATGGCTACACCTTC,CASSLLAQGHYGYTF
TRBD2,-,TRBV19,TRBJ2-3,TGTGCCAGTCGAACCGGGACTAGCAAAGTTACGCAGTATTTT,CASRTGTSKVTQYF
TRBD2,-,TRBV2,TRBJ2-1,TGTGCCAGCAGAGCCGGGACTAGCGGGTTGAATGAGCAGTTCTTC,CASRAGTSGLNEQFF
-,once,TRBV5-4,TRBJ2-2,TGTGCCAGCACCCGGCTCAGGACAGCAGGCACCGGGGAGCTGTTTTTT,CASTRLRTAGTGELFF
-,-,TRBV28,TRBJ2-3,TGTGCCAGCAGTTGGGTGGGGGCTACGCAGTATTTT,CASSWVGATQYF
-,-,TRBV6-6,TRBJ1-1,TGTGCCAGCCGGATGGCAGGGGTGAACACTGAAGCTTTCTTT,CASRMAGVNTEAFF
-,-,TRBV11-2,TRBJ2-7,TGTGCCAGCAGTTTACTTGGGGTGAGGGAGGTCGGGGTCGAGCAGTACTTC,CASSLLGVREVGVEQYF
-,-,TRBV5-4,TRBJ1-5,TGTGCCAGCAGCTTGGGAGGGGCGGGGAGCAATCAGCCCCAGCATTTT,CASSLGGAGSNQPQHF
TRBD1,once,TRBV5-8,TRBJ2-7,TGTGCCAGCAGCTTGGATACGGGGCAGGGGGCAAGCGAGCAGTACTTC,CASSLDTGQGASEQYF
-,-,TRBV5-6,TRBJ1-2,TGTGCCAGCAGCCCCTCAGGAGGTCCTCACGGCTACACCTTC,CASSPSGGPHGYTF
-,-,TRBV2,TRBJ2-2,TGTGCCAGCTCCTGGAAGCGCGGGACCGGGGAGCTGTTTTTT,CASSWKRGTGELFF
-,-,TRBV7-9,TRBJ2-5,TGTGCCAGCAGCTTAAGGTTGCAGAGCAGGGAGACCCAGTACTTC,CASSLRLQSRETQYF
TRBD2,once,TRBV9,TRBJ2-1,TGTGCCAGCAGCGTAAATCCGGAGACTAGCGGGAGATTAGGGGCGTACAATGAGCAGTTCTTC,CASSVNPETSGRLGAYNEQFF
TRBD2,-,TRBV2,TRBJ2-7,TGTGCCAGCAGTGAGTGGGAGACTAGCGGCCCCTACGAGCAGTACTTC,CASSEWETSGPYEQYF
TRBD2,-,TRBV9,TRBJ2-5,TGTGCCAGCAGCCCGAACCTAGCGGAAACCTTGGAGGGGGAGACCCAGTACTTC,CASSPNLAETLEGETQYF
-,-,TRBV5-1,TRBJ2-2,TGCGCCAGCAGCTTGCAAGGGGCGGCCACAACCGGGGAGCTGTTTTTT,CASSLQGAATTGELFF